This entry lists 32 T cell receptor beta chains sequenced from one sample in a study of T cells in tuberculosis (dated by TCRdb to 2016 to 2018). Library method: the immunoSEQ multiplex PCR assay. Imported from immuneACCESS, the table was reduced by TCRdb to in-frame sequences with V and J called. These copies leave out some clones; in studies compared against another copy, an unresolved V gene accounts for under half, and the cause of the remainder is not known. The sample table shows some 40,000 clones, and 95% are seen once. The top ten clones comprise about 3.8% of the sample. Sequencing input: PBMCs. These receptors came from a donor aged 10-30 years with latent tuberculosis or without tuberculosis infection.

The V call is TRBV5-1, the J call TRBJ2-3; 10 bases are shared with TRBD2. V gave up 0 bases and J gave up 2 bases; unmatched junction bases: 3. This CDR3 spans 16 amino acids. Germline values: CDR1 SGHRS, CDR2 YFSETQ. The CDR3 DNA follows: TGCGCCAGCAGCTTGGAAGCGGGGGGGAACACAGATACGCAGTATTTT. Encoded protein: CASSLEAGGNTDTQYF.

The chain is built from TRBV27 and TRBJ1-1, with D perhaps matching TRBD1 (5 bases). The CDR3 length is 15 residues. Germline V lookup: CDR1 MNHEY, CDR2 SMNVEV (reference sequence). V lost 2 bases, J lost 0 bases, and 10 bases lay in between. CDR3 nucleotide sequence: TGTGCCAGCAGTTTACGGGGGAGGGTGAACACTGAAGCTTTCTTT. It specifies CASSLRGRVNTEAFF.

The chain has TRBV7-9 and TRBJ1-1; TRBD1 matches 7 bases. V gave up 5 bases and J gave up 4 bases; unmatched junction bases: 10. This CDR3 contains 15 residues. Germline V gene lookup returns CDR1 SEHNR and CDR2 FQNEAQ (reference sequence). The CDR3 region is CASSGTRGPATEAFF. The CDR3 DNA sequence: TGTGCCAGCAGCGGGACGAGGGGGCCGGCCACTGAAGCTTTCTTT.

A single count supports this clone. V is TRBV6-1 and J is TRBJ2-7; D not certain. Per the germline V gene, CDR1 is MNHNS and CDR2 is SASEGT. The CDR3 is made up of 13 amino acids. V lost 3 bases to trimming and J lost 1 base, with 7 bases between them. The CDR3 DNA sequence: TGTGCCAGCAGTGAGAACAGTTCCTACGAGCAGTACTTC. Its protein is CASSENSSYEQYF.

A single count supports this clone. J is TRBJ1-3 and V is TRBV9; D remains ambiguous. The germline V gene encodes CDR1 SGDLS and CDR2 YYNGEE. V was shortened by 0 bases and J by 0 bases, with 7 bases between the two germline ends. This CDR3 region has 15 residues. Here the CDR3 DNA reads TGTGCCAGCAGCGTAGCTTCGGGCTCTGGAAACACCATATATTTT. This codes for CASSVASGSGNTIYF.

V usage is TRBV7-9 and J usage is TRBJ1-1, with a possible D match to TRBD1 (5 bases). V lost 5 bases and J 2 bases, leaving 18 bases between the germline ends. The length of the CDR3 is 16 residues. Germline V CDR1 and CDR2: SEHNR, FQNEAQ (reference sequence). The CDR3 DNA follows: TGTGCCAGCAGCCCAAATCGGGGGGGAGTAAACACTGAAGCTTTCTTT. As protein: CASSPNRGGVNTEAFF.

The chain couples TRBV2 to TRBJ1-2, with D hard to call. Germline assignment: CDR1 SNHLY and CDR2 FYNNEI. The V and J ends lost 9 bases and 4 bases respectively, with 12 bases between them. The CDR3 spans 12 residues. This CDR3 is CASRETTYGYTF. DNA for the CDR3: TGTGCCAGTCGGGAGACCACCTATGGCTACACCTTC.

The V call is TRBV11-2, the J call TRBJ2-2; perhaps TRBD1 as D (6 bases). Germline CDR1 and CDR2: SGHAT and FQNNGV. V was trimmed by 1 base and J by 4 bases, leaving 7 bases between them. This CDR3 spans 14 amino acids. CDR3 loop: CASSLGGGTGELFF. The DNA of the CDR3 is TGTGCCAGCAGCTTAGGAGGGGGCACCGGGGAGCTGTTTTTT.

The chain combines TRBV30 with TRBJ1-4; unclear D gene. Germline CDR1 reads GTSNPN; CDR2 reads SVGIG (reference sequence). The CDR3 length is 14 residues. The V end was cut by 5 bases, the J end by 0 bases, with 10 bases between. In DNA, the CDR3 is TGTGCCTGGTCCGAAACTGCAACTAATGAAAAACTGTTTTTT. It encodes CAWSETATNEKLFF.

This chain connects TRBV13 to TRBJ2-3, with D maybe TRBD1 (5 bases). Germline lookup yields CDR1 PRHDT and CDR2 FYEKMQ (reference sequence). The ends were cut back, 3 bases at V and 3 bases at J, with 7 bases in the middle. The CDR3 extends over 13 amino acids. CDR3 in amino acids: CASSFQGTDTQYF. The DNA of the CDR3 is TGTGCCAGCAGCTTTCAGGGAACAGATACGCAGTATTTT. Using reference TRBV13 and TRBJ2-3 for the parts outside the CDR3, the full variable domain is AAGVIQSPRHLIKEKRETATLKCYPIPRHDTVYWYQQGPGQDPQFLISFYEKMQSDKGSIPDRFSAQQFSDYHSELNMSSLELGDSALYFCASSFQGTDTQYFGPGTRLTVL.

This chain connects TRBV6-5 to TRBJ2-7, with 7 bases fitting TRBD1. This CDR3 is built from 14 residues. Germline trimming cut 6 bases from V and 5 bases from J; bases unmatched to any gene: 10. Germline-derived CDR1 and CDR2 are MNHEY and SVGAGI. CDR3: CASSPDRDLHEQYF. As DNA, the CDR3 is TGTGCCAGCAGCCCCGACAGGGACCTCCACGAGCAGTACTTC.

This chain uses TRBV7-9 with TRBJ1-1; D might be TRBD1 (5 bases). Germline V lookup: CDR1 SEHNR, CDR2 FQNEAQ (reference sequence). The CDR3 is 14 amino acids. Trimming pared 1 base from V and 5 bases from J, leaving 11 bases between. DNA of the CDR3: TGTGCCAGCAGCTTAGACAGGTTAATAACTGAAGCTTTCTTT. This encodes CASSLDRLITEAFF.

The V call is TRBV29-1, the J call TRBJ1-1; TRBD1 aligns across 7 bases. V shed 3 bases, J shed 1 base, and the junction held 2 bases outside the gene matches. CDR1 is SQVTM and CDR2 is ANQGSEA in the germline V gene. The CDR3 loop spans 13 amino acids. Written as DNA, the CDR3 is TGCAGCGTTGAGGGACAGCCGAACACTGAAGCTTTCTTT. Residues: CSVEGQPNTEAFF.

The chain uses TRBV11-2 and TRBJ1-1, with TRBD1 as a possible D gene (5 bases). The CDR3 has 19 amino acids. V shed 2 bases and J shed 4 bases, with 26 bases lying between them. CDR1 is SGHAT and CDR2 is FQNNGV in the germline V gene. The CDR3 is CASSLFLSLGPGGSTEAFF. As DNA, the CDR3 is TGTGCCAGCAGCTTATTCCTTTCGTTGGGTCCGGGGGGGAGCACTGAAGCTTTCTTT.

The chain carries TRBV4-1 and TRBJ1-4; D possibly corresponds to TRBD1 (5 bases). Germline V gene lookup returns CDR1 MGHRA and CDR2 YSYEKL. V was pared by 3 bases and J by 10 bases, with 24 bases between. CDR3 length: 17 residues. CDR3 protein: CASSHPGLGQGSRKLFF. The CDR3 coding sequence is TGCGCCAGCAGCCACCCAGGGCTGGGGCAGGGTTCTCGAAAACTGTTTTTT.

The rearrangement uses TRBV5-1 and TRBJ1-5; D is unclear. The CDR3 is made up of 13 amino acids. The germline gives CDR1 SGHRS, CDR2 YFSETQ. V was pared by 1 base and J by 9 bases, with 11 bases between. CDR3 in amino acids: CASSLNGRSPQHF. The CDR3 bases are TGCGCCAGCAGCTTGAACGGTCGATCGCCCCAGCATTTT.

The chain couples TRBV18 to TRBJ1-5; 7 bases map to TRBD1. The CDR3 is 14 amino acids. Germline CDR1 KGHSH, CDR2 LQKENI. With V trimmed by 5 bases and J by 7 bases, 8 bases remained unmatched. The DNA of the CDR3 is TGTGCCAGCTCAGCCTTGACAGGGACCCAGCCCCAGCATTTT. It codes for CASSALTGTQPQHF.

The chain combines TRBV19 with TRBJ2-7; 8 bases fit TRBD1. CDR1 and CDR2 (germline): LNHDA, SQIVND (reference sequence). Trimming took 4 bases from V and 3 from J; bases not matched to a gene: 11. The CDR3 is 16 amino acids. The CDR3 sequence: CASSNRTGRFHYEQYF. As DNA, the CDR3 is TGTGCCAGTAGTAACCGGACAGGGCGTTTCCACTACGAGCAGTACTTC.

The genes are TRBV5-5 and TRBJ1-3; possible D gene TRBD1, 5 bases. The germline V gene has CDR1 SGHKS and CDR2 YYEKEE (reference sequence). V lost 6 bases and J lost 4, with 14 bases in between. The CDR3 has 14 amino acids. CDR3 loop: CASTFWGPGNTIYF. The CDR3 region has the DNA TGTGCCAGCACCTTCTGGGGCCCCGGAAACACCATATATTTT.

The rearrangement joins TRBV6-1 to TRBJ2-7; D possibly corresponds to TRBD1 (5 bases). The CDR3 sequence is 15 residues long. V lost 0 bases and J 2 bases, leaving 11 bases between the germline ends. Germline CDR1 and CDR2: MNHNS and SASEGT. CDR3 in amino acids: CASSEAAGWAYEQYF. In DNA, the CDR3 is TGTGCCAGCAGTGAAGCGGCAGGGTGGGCCTACGAGCAGTACTTC.

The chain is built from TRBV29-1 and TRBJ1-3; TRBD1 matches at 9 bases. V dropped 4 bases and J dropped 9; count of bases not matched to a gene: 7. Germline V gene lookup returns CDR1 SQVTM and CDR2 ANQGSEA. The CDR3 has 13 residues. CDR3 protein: CSVAPEQGATIYF. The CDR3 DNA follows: TGCAGCGTTGCCCCGGAACAGGGGGCCACCATATATTTT.

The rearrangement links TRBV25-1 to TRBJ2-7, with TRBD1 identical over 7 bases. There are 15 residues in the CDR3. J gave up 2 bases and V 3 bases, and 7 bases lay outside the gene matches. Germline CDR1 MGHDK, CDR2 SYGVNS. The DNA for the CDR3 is TGTGCCAGCAGTGAGGGGGACAGATTCACCTACGAGCAGTACTTC. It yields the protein CASSEGDRFTYEQYF.

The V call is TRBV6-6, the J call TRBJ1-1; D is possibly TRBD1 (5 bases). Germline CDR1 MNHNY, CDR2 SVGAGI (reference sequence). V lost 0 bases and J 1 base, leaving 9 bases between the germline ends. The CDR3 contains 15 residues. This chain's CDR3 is CASSYSWQGNTEAFF. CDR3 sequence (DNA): TGTGCCAGCAGTTACTCATGGCAGGGGAACACTGAAGCTTTCTTT.

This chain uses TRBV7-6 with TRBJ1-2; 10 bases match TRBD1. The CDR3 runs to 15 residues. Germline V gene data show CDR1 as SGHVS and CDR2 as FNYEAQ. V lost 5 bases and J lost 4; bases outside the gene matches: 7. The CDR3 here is CASSLTGGFIYGYTF. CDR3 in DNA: TGTGCCAGCAGCCTGACAGGGGGCTTTATCTATGGCTACACCTTC.

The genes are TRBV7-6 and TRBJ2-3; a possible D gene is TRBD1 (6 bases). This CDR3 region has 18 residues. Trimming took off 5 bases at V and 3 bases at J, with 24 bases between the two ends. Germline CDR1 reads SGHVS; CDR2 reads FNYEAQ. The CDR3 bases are TGTGCCAGCAGCCTTGGACGACCCGTGGGGGCGTTGACAGATACGCAGTATTTT. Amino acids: CASSLGRPVGALTDTQYF.

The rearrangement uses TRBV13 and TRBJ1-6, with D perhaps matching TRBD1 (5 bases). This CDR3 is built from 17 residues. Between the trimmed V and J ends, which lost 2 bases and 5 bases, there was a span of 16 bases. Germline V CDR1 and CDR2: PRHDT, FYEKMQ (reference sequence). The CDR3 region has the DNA TGTGCCAGCAGCTTAATACGGGGGAGCGATAATAATTCACCCCTCCACTTT. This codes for CASSLIRGSDNNSPLHF.

The CDR3 loop reads CASTETGRMDTQYF. In DNA form, the CDR3 reads TGTGCCAGCACTGAGACAGGGCGCATGGATACGCAGTATTTT. This chain uses TRBV6-1 with TRBJ2-3, with 7 bases that match TRBD1. The CDR3 is 14 residues long. Germline CDR1 MNHNS, CDR2 SASEGT. The V segment lost 7 bases and the J segment 6 bases; nucleotides outside the gene matches: 10.

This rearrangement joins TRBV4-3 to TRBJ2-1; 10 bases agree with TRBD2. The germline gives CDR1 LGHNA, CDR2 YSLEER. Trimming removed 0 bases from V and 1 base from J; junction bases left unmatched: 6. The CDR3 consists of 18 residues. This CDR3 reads CASSQDLTSGDSYNEQFF. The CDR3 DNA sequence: TGCGCCAGCAGCCAAGATTTAACTAGCGGGGATTCCTACAATGAGCAGTTCTTC.

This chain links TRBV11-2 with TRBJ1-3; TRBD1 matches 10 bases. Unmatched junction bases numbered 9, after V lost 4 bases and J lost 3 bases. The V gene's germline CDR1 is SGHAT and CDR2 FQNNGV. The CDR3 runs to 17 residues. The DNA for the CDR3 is TGTGCCAGCAGCTCGCCCCGGACAGGGGGGATTGGAAACACCATATATTTT. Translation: CASSSPRTGGIGNTIYF.

The CDR3 region has the DNA TGTGCCCTTGGACACGAGACTTACGGCACTGAAGCTTTCTTT. Its translation: CALGHETYGTEAFF. The chain is built from TRBV30 and TRBJ1-1, with D maybe TRBD1 (5 bases). This CDR3 spans 14 amino acids. Germline V gene lookup returns CDR1 GTSNPN and CDR2 SVGIG (reference sequence). V was clipped by 8 bases and J by 4 bases, with 20 bases between them.

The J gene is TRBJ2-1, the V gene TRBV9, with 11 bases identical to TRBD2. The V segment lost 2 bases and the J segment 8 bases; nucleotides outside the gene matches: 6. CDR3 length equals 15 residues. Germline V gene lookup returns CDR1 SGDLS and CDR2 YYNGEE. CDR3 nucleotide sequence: TGTGCCAGCAGCGTGGTTAGCGGGGGGGCCGATGAGCAGTTCTTC. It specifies CASSVVSGGADEQFF.

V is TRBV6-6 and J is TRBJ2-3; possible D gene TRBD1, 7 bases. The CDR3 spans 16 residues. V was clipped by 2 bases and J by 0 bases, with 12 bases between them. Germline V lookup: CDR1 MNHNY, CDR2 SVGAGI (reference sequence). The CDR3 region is CASSYGRDSSTDTQYF. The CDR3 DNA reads TGTGCCAGCAGTTACGGGCGGGACAGTAGCACAGATACGCAGTATTTT.